This T cell receptor beta chain was sequenced during a study of T cell responses to AZD1222 COVID-19 vaccine. Study results and caveats: Vaccine-related CD4 TCRs covered spike, predominating at 160-218 and 743-854.

With regard to this clone: Its target is unknown.

V was cut by 0 bases and J by 9 bases, with 9 bases left in between. CDR1 is MNHEY, CDR2 SVGAGI, per germline. This CDR3 contains 13 residues. This table comes from immunoSEQ multiplex PCR, and its TCRdb copy is limited to in-frame clones, with some not included. The sample has approximately 97,000 clones; around 87% are singletons. The chain employs TRBV6-5 and TRBJ1-5, with D hard to call. The TCR comes from an adult in good health. Sample: peripheral blood, taken on day 0 of AZD1222 vaccination. The CDR3 here is CASSYSGEGPQHF. The CDR3 DNA is TGTGCCAGCAGTTACTCAGGTGAAGGGCCCCAGCATTTT.